The subject of this entry is one T cell receptor (beta chain). This record belongs to a study of lymphopenia after photon versus proton radiotherapy. CDR3 length: 17 amino acids. Germline values: CDR1 SGHRS, CDR2 YFSETQ. With V trimmed by 0 bases and J by 1 base, 8 bases remained unmatched. TCRdb keeps only in-frame clones here, not all; method: immunoSEQ multiplex PCR. Among about 22,000 clones, around 89% were seen once, and the ten largest hold 11%. Sample: peripheral blood, taken from a patient treated with proton-based radiotherapy. The source of this sequence is a man aged 80 or over with esophageal cancer. This chain uses TRBV5-1 with TRBJ1-2; TRBD1 matches 8 bases. CDR3 bases: TGCGCCAGCAGCTTGGAATTAAACAGGGGGATTAACTATGGCTACACCTTC. Its translation: CASSLELNRGINYGYTF.